The rows below give T cell receptor beta chains drawn from one sample of a study of OX40 agonist ivuxolimab in advanced cancers. The repertoire was sequenced with immunoSEQ multiplex PCR; TCRdb's copy has only in-frame clones and lacks some. Of roughly 50,000 clones in the sample, 88% were seen once. The sequencing used CD4+ or CD8+ T cells sorted from blood, collected in a trial of the OX40 agonist ivuxolimab. All receptors come from an adult with an advanced solid tumor such as melanoma, head and neck, liver or kidney cancer. The CDR3 runs from the conserved cysteine through the conserved F or W. A D gene is named only where the DNA matches it firmly. Clone sizes are given selectively: once, few, many, or a class where the clone is expanded.

v_gene	d_gene	abundance	j_gene	CDR3aa	CDR3nt
TRBV10-2	-	-	TRBJ1-1	CASSDGVEAFF	TGCGCCAGCAGTGATGGAGTTGAAGCTTTCTTT
TRBV27	-	-	TRBJ2-3	CASSLTGGTDTQYF	TGTGCCAGCAGCCTGACAGGTGGCACAGATACGCAGTATTTT
TRBV13	TRBD2	-	TRBJ2-7	CASSGVLAGGAYEQYF	TGTGCCAGCAGCGGAGTTTTAGCGGGAGGGGCCTACGAGCAGTACTTC
TRBV19	-	few	TRBJ1-2	CASSMLTRPFYTF	TGTGCCAGTAGTATGCTCACAAGGCCCTTCTACACCTTC
TRBV6-4	-	-	TRBJ2-1	CASSDFEGNEQFF	TGTGCCAGCAGTGACTTTGAAGGCAATGAGCAGTTCTTC
TRBV5-1	TRBD2	once	TRBJ2-3	CASSQGLAGGLLTDTQYF	TGCGCCAGCAGTCAAGGACTAGCGGGGGGGCTCCTCACAGATACGCAGTATTTT
TRBV19	TRBD1	-	TRBJ1-2	CASSPQGAVYGYTF	TGTGCCAGTAGCCCCCAGGGGGCGGTCTATGGCTACACCTTC
TRBV7-7	-	-	TRBJ2-5	CASSLDAEETQYF	TGTGCCAGCAGCTTAGACGCAGAAGAGACCCAGTACTTC
TRBV7-9	TRBD1	-	TRBJ1-1	CASSSRGGTEAFF	TGTGCCAGCAGCTCCAGGGGGGGCACTGAAGCTTTCTTT
TRBV28	-	few	TRBJ1-5	CASSFSGYWRAGGQIQPQHF	TGTGCCAGCAGTTTTTCGGGGTATTGGCGGGCTGGGGGCCAAATTCAGCCCCAGCATTTT
TRBV7-9	-	few	TRBJ1-1	CASSLGGGTEAFF	TGTGCCAGCAGCTTAGGCGGGGGCACTGAAGCTTTCTTT
TRBV9	-	-	TRBJ2-1	CASSVAGKQFF	TGTGCCAGCAGCGTAGCGGGGAAGCAGTTCTTC
TRBV4-1	TRBD2	-	TRBJ2-3	CASSQDRNSGGEDTQYF	TGCGCCAGCAGCCAAGATCGGAATAGCGGGGGTGAGGATACGCAGTATTTT
TRBV10-3	TRBD1	few	TRBJ1-2	CAISETGVSYGYTF	TGTGCCATCAGTGAGACAGGGGTGAGCTATGGCTACACCTTC
TRBV9	-	-	TRBJ2-5	CASSVEAGTQYF	TGTGCCAGCAGCGTAGAGGCGGGGACCCAGTACTTC
TRBV6-5	TRBD2	-	TRBJ2-1	CASRTILAGGEQFF	TGTGCCAGCAGAACAATATTAGCGGGTGGGGAGCAGTTCTTC
TRBV27	TRBD1	-	TRBJ1-2	CATSGTGGAYGYTF	TGTGCCACCTCCGGGACAGGGGGCGCCTATGGCTACACCTTC
TRBV27	TRBD1	-	TRBJ1-2	CASSSYRGFYGYTF	TGTGCCAGCAGTTCCTACAGGGGATTCTATGGCTACACCTTC
TRBV30	-	-	TRBJ2-7	CAWSDYNEQYF	TGTGCCTGGAGCGATTATAACGAGCAGTACTTC
TRBV9	-	-	TRBJ2-7	CASSPSRSNYEQYF	TGTGCCAGCAGCCCTTCTCGGAGTAACTACGAGCAGTACTTC
TRBV7-9	-	-	TRBJ2-1	CASSSLAGRSYNEQFF	TGTGCCAGCAGCTCGCTCGCAGGACGTAGTTACAATGAGCAGTTCTTC
TRBV7-8	-	-	TRBJ2-2	CASSYRVNGELFF	TGTGCCAGCAGCTATAGGGTAAACGGGGAGCTGTTTTTT
TRBV7-9	-	once	TRBJ2-3	CASSLRDPPGDTQYF	TGTGCCAGCAGCTTACGCGATCCTCCCGGGGATACGCAGTATTTT
TRBV27	TRBD1	-	TRBJ2-1	CASRGQGGYNEQFF	TGTGCCAGCAGGGGACAGGGAGGCTACAATGAGCAGTTCTTC
TRBV10-3	-	-	TRBJ1-2	CAISEDTRPYGYTF	TGTGCCATCAGTGAGGACACCAGGCCCTATGGCTACACCTTC
TRBV7-9	-	-	TRBJ1-2	CASSSDPYGYTF	TGTGCCAGCAGCTCGGACCCCTATGGCTACACCTTC
TRBV6-5	-	-	TRBJ2-7	CASSYSWGVSHEQYF	TGTGCCAGCAGTTACAGTTGGGGAGTATCCCACGAGCAGTACTTC
TRBV19	-	-	TRBJ2-7	CASSPVDSPYEQYF	TGTGCCAGTAGTCCCGTAGATAGTCCCTACGAGCAGTACTTC
TRBV28	-	-	TRBJ2-3	CASSSQASTDTQYF	TGTGCCAGCAGTTCCCAGGCTAGCACAGATACGCAGTATTTT